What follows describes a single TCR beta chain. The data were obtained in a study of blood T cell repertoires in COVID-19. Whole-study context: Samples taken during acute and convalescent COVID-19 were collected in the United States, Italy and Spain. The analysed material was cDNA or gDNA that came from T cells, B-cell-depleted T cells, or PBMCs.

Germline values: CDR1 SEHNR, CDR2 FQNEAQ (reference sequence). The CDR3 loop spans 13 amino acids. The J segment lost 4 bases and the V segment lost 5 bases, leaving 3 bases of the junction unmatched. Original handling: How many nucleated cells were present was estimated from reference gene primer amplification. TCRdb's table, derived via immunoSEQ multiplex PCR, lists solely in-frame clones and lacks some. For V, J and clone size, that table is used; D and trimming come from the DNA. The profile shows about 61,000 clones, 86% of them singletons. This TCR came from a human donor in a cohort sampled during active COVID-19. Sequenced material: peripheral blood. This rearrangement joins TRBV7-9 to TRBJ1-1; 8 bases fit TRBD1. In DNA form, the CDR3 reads TGTGCCAGCAGCCCACAGGGGGGCACTGAAGCTTTCTTT. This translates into CASSPQGGTEAFF.